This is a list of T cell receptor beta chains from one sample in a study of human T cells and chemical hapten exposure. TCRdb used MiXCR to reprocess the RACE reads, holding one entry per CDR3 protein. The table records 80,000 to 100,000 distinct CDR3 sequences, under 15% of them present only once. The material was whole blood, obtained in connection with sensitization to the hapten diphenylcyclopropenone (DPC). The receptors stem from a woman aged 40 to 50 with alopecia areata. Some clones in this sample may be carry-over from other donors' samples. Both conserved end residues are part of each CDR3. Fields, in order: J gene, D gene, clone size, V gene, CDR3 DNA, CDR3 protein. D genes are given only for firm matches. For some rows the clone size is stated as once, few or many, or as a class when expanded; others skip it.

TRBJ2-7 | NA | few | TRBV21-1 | TGTGCCAGCAGCTCCCACGCAGGGCGCTTCTACGAGCAGTACTTC | CASSSHAGRFYEQYF
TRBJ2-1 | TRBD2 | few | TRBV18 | TGTGCCAGCTCACCTACTAGCGGGGGCAGTCACAATGAGCAGTTCTTC | CASSPTSGGSHNEQFF
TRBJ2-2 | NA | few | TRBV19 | TGTGCCAGTAGTATTTACGGGGCCCCCGGGGAGCTGTTTTTT | CASSIYGAPGELFF
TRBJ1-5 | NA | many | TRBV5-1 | TGCGCCAGCAGAAGGGATAGCAATCAGCCCCAGCATTTT | CASRRDSNQPQHF
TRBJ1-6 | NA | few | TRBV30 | TGTGCCTCCCAAGGGGGGCTGGGTAATTCACCCCTCCACTTT | CASQGGLGNSPLHF
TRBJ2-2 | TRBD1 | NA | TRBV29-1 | TGCAGCGCCGGACAGGCGGGGAACACCGGGGAGCTGTTTTTT | CSAGQAGNTGELFF
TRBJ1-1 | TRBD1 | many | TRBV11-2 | TGTGCCAGCAGCTCCCTCATCCGGGACAGGGGAACTGAAGCTTTCTTT | CASSSLIRDRGTEAFF
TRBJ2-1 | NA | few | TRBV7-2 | TGTGCCAGCAGCTTAGTAGTCATCAGGGGTGAGCAGTTCTTC | CASSLVVIRGEQFF
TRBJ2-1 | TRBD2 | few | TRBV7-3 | TGTGCCAGCAGCTCAGGACTAGCGGGAACCCTTGGAAATGAGCAGTTCTTC | CASSSGLAGTLGNEQFF
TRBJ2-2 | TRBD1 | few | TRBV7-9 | TGTGCCAGCAGCTCAGCGGACAGGGGGCTCGACACCGGGGAGCTGTTTTTT | CASSSADRGLDTGELFF
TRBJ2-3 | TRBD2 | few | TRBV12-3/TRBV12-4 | TGTGCCAGCAGTCCGGGACTAGTCCGCGCAGATACGCAGTATTTT | CASSPGLVRADTQYF
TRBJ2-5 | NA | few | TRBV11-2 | TGTGCCAGCAGCTTAGTAGCGGAAGAGACCCAGTACTTC | CASSLVAEETQYF
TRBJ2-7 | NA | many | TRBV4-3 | TGCGCCAGCAGCCAAGACACGGGATATGGCTACGAGCAGTACTTC | CASSQDTGYGYEQYF
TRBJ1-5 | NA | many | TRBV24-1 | TGTGCCACCAGTGATCCTTGGGAGGGGATGGAGCCCCAGCATTTT | CATSDPWEGMEPQHF
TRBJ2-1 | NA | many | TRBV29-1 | TGCAGCGTTGAAGTTAGAGCGGACAAGCAGTTCTTC | CSVEVRADKQFF
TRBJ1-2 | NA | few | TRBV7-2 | TGTGCCAGCAGCTTATCTCAAATGACTAACTATGGCTACACCTTC | CASSLSQMTNYGYTF
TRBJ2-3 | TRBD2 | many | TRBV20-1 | TGCAGTGCTAGCCGCCTAGCGGGAGACACAGATACGCAGTATTTT | CSASRLAGDTDTQYF
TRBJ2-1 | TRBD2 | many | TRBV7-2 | TGTGCCAGCAGCTTTTCCCCTACTAGCGGATACTCTCCAGGGTGGTTCTTC | CASSFSPTSGYSPGWFF
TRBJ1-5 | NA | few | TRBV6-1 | TGTGCCAGCACCGCCGTCGGGGGAAATCAGCCCCAGCATTTT | CASTAVGGNQPQHF
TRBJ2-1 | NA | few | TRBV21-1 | TGTGCCAGCAGCACCCGACAGAGTGAGCAGTTCTTC | CASSTRQSEQFF
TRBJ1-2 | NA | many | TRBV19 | TGTGCCAGTAGTATTAGAGGGACGGGGACTAACTATGGCTACACCTTC | CASSIRGTGTNYGYTF
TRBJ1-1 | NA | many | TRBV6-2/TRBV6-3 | TGTGCCAGCAGCTGGGGACGTACTGAAGCTTTCTTT | CASSWGRTEAFF
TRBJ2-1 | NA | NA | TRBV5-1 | TGCGCCAGCAGCTACCCACACGAGAGCTCCTACAATGAGCAGTTCTTC | CASSYPHESSYNEQFF
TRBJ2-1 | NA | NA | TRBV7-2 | TGTGCCAGCAGCTTAGCGGCCCCCTTTAATGAGCAGTTCTTC | CASSLAAPFNEQFF
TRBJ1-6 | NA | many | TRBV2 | TGTGCCAGCACCCGGGAGAGGGAGTCACCCCTCCACTTT | CASTRERESPLHF
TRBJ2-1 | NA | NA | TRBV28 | TGTGCTGAGGTAGCGGCCTACAATGAGCAGTTCTTC | CAEVAAYNEQFF